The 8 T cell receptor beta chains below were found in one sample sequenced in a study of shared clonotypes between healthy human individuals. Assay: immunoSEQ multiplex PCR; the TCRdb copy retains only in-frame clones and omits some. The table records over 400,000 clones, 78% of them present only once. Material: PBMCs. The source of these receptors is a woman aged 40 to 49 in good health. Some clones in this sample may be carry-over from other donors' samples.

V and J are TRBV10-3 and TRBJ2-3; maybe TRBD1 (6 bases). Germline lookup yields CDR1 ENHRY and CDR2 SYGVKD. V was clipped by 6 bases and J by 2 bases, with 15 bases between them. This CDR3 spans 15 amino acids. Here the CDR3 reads CAIRLLEGHTDTQYF. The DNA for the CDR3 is TGTGCCATCAGGCTACTTGAGGGACACACAGATACGCAGTATTTT.

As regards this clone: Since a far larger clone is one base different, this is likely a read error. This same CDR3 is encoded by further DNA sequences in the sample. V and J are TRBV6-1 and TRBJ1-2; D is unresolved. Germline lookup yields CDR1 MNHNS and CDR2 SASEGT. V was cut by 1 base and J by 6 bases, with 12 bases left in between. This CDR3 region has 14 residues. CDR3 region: CASSEGEGGNGYTF. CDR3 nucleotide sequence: TGTGCCAGCAGTGAAGGAGAAGGAGGTAATGGCTACACCTTC.

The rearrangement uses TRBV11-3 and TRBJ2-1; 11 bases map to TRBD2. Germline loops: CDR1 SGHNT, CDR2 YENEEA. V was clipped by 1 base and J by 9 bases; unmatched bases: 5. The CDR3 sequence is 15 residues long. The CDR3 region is CASSLVSGRAGEQFF. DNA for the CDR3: TGTGCCAGCAGCTTAGTTAGCGGGAGGGCCGGTGAGCAGTTCTTC.

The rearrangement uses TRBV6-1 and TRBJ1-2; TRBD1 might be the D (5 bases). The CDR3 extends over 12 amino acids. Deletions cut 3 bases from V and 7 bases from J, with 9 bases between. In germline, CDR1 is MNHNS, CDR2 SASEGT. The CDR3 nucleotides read TGTGCCAGCAGTGAGGTGGGGGGTGGCTACACCTTC. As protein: CASSEVGGGYTF.

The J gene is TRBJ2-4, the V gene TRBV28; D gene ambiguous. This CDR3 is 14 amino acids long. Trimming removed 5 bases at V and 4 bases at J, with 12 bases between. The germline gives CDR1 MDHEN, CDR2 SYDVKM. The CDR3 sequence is CASSTPIQKNIQYF. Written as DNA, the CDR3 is TGTGCCAGCAGTACCCCCATCCAGAAAAACATTCAGTACTTC.

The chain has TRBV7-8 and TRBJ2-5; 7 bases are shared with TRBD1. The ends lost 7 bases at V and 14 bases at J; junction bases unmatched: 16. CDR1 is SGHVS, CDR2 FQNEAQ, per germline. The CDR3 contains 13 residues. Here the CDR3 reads CASNRGGAYEQYF. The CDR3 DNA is TGTGCCAGCAACAGGGGTGGGGCCTACGAGCAATACTTC. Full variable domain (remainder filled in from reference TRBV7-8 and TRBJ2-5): GAGVSQSPRYKVAKRGQDVALRCDPISGHVSLFWYQQALGQGPEFLTYFQNEAQLDKSGLPSDRFFAERPEGSVSTLKIQRTQQEDSAVYLCASNRGGAYEQYFGPGTRLLVL.

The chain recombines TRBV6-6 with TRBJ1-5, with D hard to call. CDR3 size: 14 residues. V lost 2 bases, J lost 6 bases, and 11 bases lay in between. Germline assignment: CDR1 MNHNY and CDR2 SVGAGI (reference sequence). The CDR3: CASSYESFSQPQHF. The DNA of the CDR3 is TGTGCCAGCAGTTACGAGAGCTTTAGTCAGCCCCAGCATTTT.

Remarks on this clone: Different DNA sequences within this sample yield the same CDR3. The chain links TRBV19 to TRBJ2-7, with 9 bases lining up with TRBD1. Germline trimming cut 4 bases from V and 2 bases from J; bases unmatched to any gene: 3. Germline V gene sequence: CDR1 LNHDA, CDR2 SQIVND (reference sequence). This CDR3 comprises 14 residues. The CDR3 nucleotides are TGTGCCAGTAGTAAGGGACAGGGCCCCTACGAGCAGTACTTC. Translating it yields CASSKGQGPYEQYF. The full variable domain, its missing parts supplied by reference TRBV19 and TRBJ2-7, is DGGITQSPKYLFRKEGQNVTLSCEQNLNHDAMYWYRQDPGQGLRLIYYSQIVNDFQKGDIAEGYSVSREKKESFPLTVTSAQKNPTAFYLCASSKGQGPYEQYFGPGTRLTVT.